Listed below are T cell receptor beta chains from one sample, sequenced in a study of shared clonotypes between healthy human individuals. Data came from immunoSEQ multiplex PCR; TCRdb stores just in-frame clones and leaves some out. The sample records around 610,000 clones, 90% to 97% being singletons. Sequenced material: naive CD8+ T cells sorted from blood. The receptors derive from a woman aged 30 to 39 in good health. Each CDR3 is given with its conserved first and last residue. D genes are given only for firm matches. Expanded clones get a size class; other rows say once, few or many, or leave the size out.

TRBV2	NA	TRBD2	TRBJ2-5	TGTGCCAGCACCCCCCCCTTTCCCGGGGGGCAAGAGACCCAGTACTTC	CASTPPFPGGQETQYF
TRBV6-5	NA	TRBD1	TRBJ2-7	TGTGCCAGCAGTTACGAAACCGGGACAGGGTCGGAGCAGTACTTC	CASSYETGTGSEQYF
TRBV4-1	NA	NA	TRBJ2-5	TGCGCCAGCAGCCATCTCCCGGGGCCAGCGGCCCAGTACTTC	CASSHLPGPAAQYF
TRBV28	once	NA	TRBJ2-3	TGTGCCAGCAGTCCAATCCGGGAGAGACTCACAGATACGCAGTATTTT	CASSPIRERLTDTQYF
TRBV2	NA	NA	TRBJ2-7	TGTGCCAGCAGCTTAGGGCCTCCGTACTACGAGCAGTACTTC	CASSLGPPYYEQYF
TRBV27	NA	NA	TRBJ2-7	TGTGCCAGCAGCCGGGACGGAGGCTACGAGCAGTACTTC	CASSRDGGYEQYF
TRBV4-1	NA	NA	TRBJ1-3	TGCGCCAGCAGCCCCGATCAGGGCTCTGGAAACACCATATATTTT	CASSPDQGSGNTIYF
TRBV27	NA	NA	TRBJ1-2	TGTGCCAGCAGTTATTCAGGGTTCTATGGCTACACCTTC	CASSYSGFYGYTF
TRBV5-6	NA	NA	TRBJ1-4	TGTGCCAGCAGCGTAGGGAACGGGGAAAAACTGTTTTTT	CASSVGNGEKLFF
TRBV27	NA	NA	TRBJ2-2	TGTGCCAGCGAGGATTTGTACACCGGGGAGCTGTTTTTT	CASEDLYTGELFF
TRBV13	NA	NA	TRBJ1-1	TGTGCCAGCAGCTTAGGCCTGGGGGAGGGGACTGAAGCTTTCTTT	CASSLGLGEGTEAFF
TRBV15	NA	NA	TRBJ1-2	TGTGCCACCAGCAGAGATCTTGGGGACCACTATGGCTACACCTTC	CATSRDLGDHYGYTF
TRBV5-4	NA	NA	TRBJ2-2	TGTGCCAGCAGCTTGCCGGAGACTAGTTCCGGGGAGCTGTTTTTT	CASSLPETSSGELFF
TRBV28	NA	TRBD1	TRBJ2-7	TGTGCCAGCAGTCCGGAGATCCGGGACAGGGTCCACGAGCAGTACTTC	CASSPEIRDRVHEQYF
TRBV14	NA	TRBD2	TRBJ2-7	TGTGCCAGCAGCCAAGCCGGGACTAGCGGGAGAATTTGGTACGAGCAGTACTTC	CASSQAGTSGRIWYEQYF
TRBV7-9	NA	NA	TRBJ2-1	TGTGCCAGCAGCTTTGGGGGTTCCTACAATGAGCAGTTCTTC	CASSFGGSYNEQFF
TRBV5-1	NA	NA	TRBJ2-7	TGCGCCAGCAGCTTGGCTCAAGGGGGCTCCTACGAGCAGTACTTC	CASSLAQGGSYEQYF
TRBV27	NA	TRBD1	TRBJ2-7	TGTGCCAGCAGCGACGACAGGGGGAGTTACGAGCAGTACTTC	CASSDDRGSYEQYF
TRBV29-1	NA	NA	TRBJ1-2	TGCAGCGTTTCCTCGGCACGGTATGGCTACACCTTC	CSVSSARYGYTF
TRBV5-1	once	NA	TRBJ2-2	TGCGCCATCAACGAAGGGGAGAACACCGGGGAGCTGTTTTTT	CAINEGENTGELFF
TRBV5-6	NA	NA	TRBJ2-7	TGTGCCAGCAGCTTAGGGCGCCAAATTGACGAGCAGTACTTC	CASSLGRQIDEQYF
TRBV2	NA	NA	TRBJ1-5	TGTGCCAGCAGTGAAGTTGGCGTTCAGCCCCAGCATTTT	CASSEVGVQPQHF
TRBV4-1	once	NA	TRBJ1-2	TGCGCCAGCAGCCAAGATAGGGGGACCTATGGCTACACCTTC	CASSQDRGTYGYTF
TRBV2	once	TRBD1	TRBJ2-2	TGTGCCAGCATGGACAGGGGCATTACGAACACCGGGGAGCTGTTTTTT	CASMDRGITNTGELFF
TRBV4-1	NA	TRBD1	TRBJ2-1	TGCGCCAGCAGCCTATTGGACAGGGGCTCCTACAATGAGCAGTTCTTC	CASSLLDRGSYNEQFF
TRBV28	NA	TRBD2	TRBJ2-7	TGTGCCAGCAGTTTTGAGACTAGCGGGAGCTACGAGCAGTACTTC	CASSFETSGSYEQYF
TRBV9	NA	NA	TRBJ1-4	TGTGCCAGCAGCGTAGGATTGAGGGGCCGTAATGAAAAACTGTTTTTT	CASSVGLRGRNEKLFF
TRBV6-5	NA	NA	TRBJ2-2	TGTGCCAGCAGTTACGCCCGTCTCGGGGAGCTGTTTTTT	CASSYARLGELFF
TRBV21-1	NA	NA	TRBJ2-4	TGTGCCAGCAGCAAGGGGGCTGCCAAAAACATTCAGTACTTC	CASSKGAAKNIQYF
TRBV5-4	once	NA	TRBJ2-3	TGTGCCAGCAACCCGGACGGGTACACAGATACGCAGTATTTT	CASNPDGYTDTQYF
TRBV5-1	NA	NA	TRBJ2-7	TGCGCCAGCAGCTTGGGTGTGGGGGTGGGTATCTACGAGCAGTACTTC	CASSLGVGVGIYEQYF
TRBV10-3	NA	TRBD2	TRBJ2-7	TGTGCCATCAGTGGGGGACTACAGCCAACAGGAGAGCAGTACTTC	CAISGGLQPTGEQYF
TRBV5-4	NA	NA	TRBJ2-3	TGTGCCAGCAGCTTGGGACTGGCACAAGATACGCAGTATTTT	CASSLGLAQDTQYF
TRBV23-1	NA	NA	TRBJ1-5	TGCGCCAGCAGTCAATGCTCAGGGAGGAGCAATCAGCCCCAGCATTTT	CASSQCSGRSNQPQHF
TRBV5-1	NA	TRBD2	TRBJ2-7	TGCGCCAGCAGCTTGTGGCGCCACCCAGCGGGAGGGAACCCGGACGAGCAGTACTTC	CASSLWRHPAGGNPDEQYF
TRBV11-2	NA	TRBD2	TRBJ2-1	TGTGCCAGCAGCGCCGCGGGGGGACGAATGAATGAGCAGTTCTTC	CASSAAGGRMNEQFF
TRBV27	NA	NA	TRBJ2-1	TGTGCCAGCAGTTTATACGGCCGGGAGACGAGCTCCTACAATGAGCAGTTCTTC	CASSLYGRETSSYNEQFF
TRBV28	NA	TRBD2	TRBJ2-3	TGTGCCAGCGGCTTTGGACTAGCGGGAGGCCCCAGGACAGATACGCAGTATTTT	CASGFGLAGGPRTDTQYF
TRBV28	once	NA	TRBJ1-5	TGTGCCAGCAGAGGCGACACGGCGGGCAATCAGCCCCAGCATTTT	CASRGDTAGNQPQHF
TRBV27	NA	NA	TRBJ2-7	TGTGCCAGCAGGGCGGGGAGCTCCTACGAGCAGTACTTC	CASRAGSSYEQYF
TRBV7-2	NA	NA	TRBJ1-5	TGTGCCAGCAGCGCCCTAGGGTCGTCGGGATTTAGTCAGCCCCAGCATTTT	CASSALGSSGFSQPQHF
TRBV27	NA	TRBD1	TRBJ2-1	TGTGCCAGCAGTTTACCGGGACAGACCTACAATGAGCAGTTCTTC	CASSLPGQTYNEQFF
TRBV6-1	NA	TRBD1	TRBJ2-7	TGTGCCAGCAGTGAAAGAAAAGAGACAGGGGATTTCTACGAGCAGTACTTC	CASSERKETGDFYEQYF
TRBV6-6	once	TRBD1	TRBJ2-5	TGTGCCAGCAGTTACACAGGGGCTATACAAGAGACCCAGTACTTC	CASSYTGAIQETQYF
TRBV29-1	NA	NA	TRBJ2-7	TGCAGCGTTGGGGGTGCGCGACTAGACCCCTACGAGCAGTACTTC	CSVGGARLDPYEQYF
TRBV5-1	NA	NA	TRBJ1-1	TGCGCCAGCAGCTTGGGACCCCGAGTAGGTTCGAACACTGAAGCTTTCTTT	CASSLGPRVGSNTEAFF
TRBV28	NA	NA	TRBJ2-5	TGTGCCAGCAGGCCCTCGCGGGGACAAGAGACCCAGTACTTC	CASRPSRGQETQYF
TRBV5-1	NA	TRBD1	TRBJ1-1	TGCGCCAGCAGCTTGGACCATGTCGAGACAGGGGCTAGTTGGCCTGAAGCTTTCTTT	CASSLDHVETGASWPEAFF
TRBV5-6	NA	NA	TRBJ1-1	TGTGCCAGCAGCCGATACACTGAAGCTTTCTTT	CASSRYTEAFF
TRBV14	NA	NA	TRBJ2-2	TGTGCCAGCAGCCCAACGATTACCGGGGAGCTGTTTTTT	CASSPTITGELFF
TRBV5-6	NA	NA	TRBJ1-4	TGTGCCAGCAGCTCCCAGACAGAGGAGGAAAAACTGTTTTTT	CASSSQTEEEKLFF